Presented here are 20 T cell receptor beta chains from one specimen sequenced in a study of blood T cell repertoires in COVID-19. Profiled with immunoSEQ multiplex PCR; TCRdb holds only in-frame clones, not every one. The table has tens of thousands of clones, roughly 80% seen once; the top ten hold 25%. The sample taken for sequencing was peripheral blood. These receptors were collected from a man older than 75 with active or convalescent COVID-19.

The chain combines TRBV7-2 with TRBJ2-1, with 9 bases aligning to TRBD2. CDR3 length: 17 residues. CDR1 and CDR2 from the germline V gene are SGHTA and FQGNSA. Unmatched junction bases numbered 7, after V lost 2 bases and J lost 2 bases. The CDR3 DNA reads as TGTGCCAGCAGCTTACTTCGAGCGGGGGGTGCCTACAATGAGCAGTTCTTC. It is translated as CASSLLRAGGAYNEQFF.

The chain is built from TRBV5-1 and TRBJ2-2, with D uncertain. CDR1 is SGHRS and CDR2 is YFSETQ in the germline V gene. V gave up 3 bases and J gave up 5 bases, with 11 bases separating them. This CDR3 has 14 residues. The CDR3 nucleotides are TGCGCCAGCAGCTCCAGCCCAGGTACCGGGGAGCTGTTTTTT. Protein: CASSSSPGTGELFF.

As DNA, the CDR3 is TGTGCCAGCAGTAGACAACAGGGGGTGAACTCACCCCTCCACTTT. Translated, it gives CASSRQQGVNSPLHF. This chain connects TRBV28 to TRBJ1-6; 8 bases are a match to TRBD1. The V gene's germline CDR1 is MDHEN and CDR2 SYDVKM. V gave up 5 bases and J gave up 10 bases; unmatched junction bases: 10. The CDR3 runs to 15 residues.

This sequence joins TRBV28 and TRBJ2-7, with D possibly being TRBD1 (6 bases). This CDR3 is built from 14 residues. Germline V gives CDR1 MDHEN, CDR2 SYDVKM. V lost 3 bases and J 2 bases, leaving 11 bases between the germline ends. The CDR3 DNA reads as TGTGCCAGCAGTTTCCCCGGACAGACCTACGAGCAGTACTTC. Translated: CASSFPGQTYEQYF.

The chain combines TRBV5-1 with TRBJ2-1; 10 nucleotides agree with TRBD2. This CDR3 has 16 amino acids. The V and J ends lost 3 bases and 4 bases, in that order; junction bases with no gene match: 7. Germline CDR1 SGHRS, CDR2 YFSETQ. CDR3 coding DNA: TGCGCCAGCAGCTCAAAGATAGCGGGGGGTTACAATGAGCAGTTCTTC. This gives the protein CASSSKIAGGYNEQFF.

The chain is built from TRBV29-1 and TRBJ2-3; 9 bases match TRBD2. Germline lookup yields CDR1 SQVTM and CDR2 ANQGSEA. Unmatched junction bases numbered 3, after V lost 5 bases and J lost 0 bases. The CDR3 spans 14 residues. The CDR3 spells CSVNAGGSTDTQYF. The CDR3 coding sequence is TGCAGCGTTAATGCGGGGGGGAGCACAGATACGCAGTATTTT.

The genes are TRBV2 and TRBJ2-7; TRBD1 matches at 10 bases. The CDR3 consists of 15 residues. The junction had 10 bases not matched to a gene; V was cut back by 7 bases and J by 4 bases. The germline CDR1 and CDR2 sequences are SNHLY and FYNNEI. The CDR3 DNA reads TGTGCCAGCATGCCGTGGGGGACAGGGGCGTACGAGCAGTACTTC. Residues: CASMPWGTGAYEQYF. Filled out from reference TRBV2 and TRBJ2-7, the complete variable domain reads EPEVTQTPSHQVTQMGQEVILRCVPISNHLYFYWYRQILGQKVEFLVSFYNNEISEKSEIFDDQFSVERPDGSNFTLKIRSTKLEDSAMYFCASMPWGTGAYEQYFGPGTRLTVT.

V and J are TRBV7-2 and TRBJ1-1; tentatively, D is TRBD1 (5 bases). Per germline, CDR1 SGHTA and CDR2 FQGNSA. Trimming left V 0 bases short and J 3 bases short, with 8 bases between. The CDR3 has 14 amino acids. CDR3 nucleotides: TGTGCCAGCAGCTTAGCCTTAGGGGACACTGAAGCTTTCTTT. It encodes CASSLALGDTEAFF.

This chain uses TRBV19 with TRBJ1-5, with D possibly TRBD1 on 5 matching bases. The V gene lost 1 base and the J gene lost 2 bases, with 12 bases spanning the gap. Germline CDR1 LNHDA, CDR2 SQIVND (reference sequence). The CDR3 is made up of 16 amino acids. In DNA, the CDR3 is TGTGCCAGTAGTATAGTGGGGGGAGGCGGCAATCAGCCCCAGCATTTT. Amino acids: CASSIVGGGGNQPQHF.

CDR3 DNA: TGTGCCAGTGTAGAGGAGGAGCAGTTCTTC. It yields the protein CASVEEEQFF. The chain has TRBV19 and TRBJ2-1; D gene ambiguous. V lost 8 bases, J lost 10 bases, and 9 bases lay in between. Germline V gene data show CDR1 as LNHDA and CDR2 as SQIVND (reference sequence). The CDR3 has 10 residues. The complete variable domain, with remaining parts taken from reference TRBV19 and TRBJ2-1, reads DGGITQSPKYLFRKEGQNVTLSCEQNLNHDAMYWYRQDPGQGLRLIYYSQIVNDFQKGDIAEGYSVSREKKESFPLTVTSAQKNPTAFYLCASVEEEQFFGPGTRLTVL.

The genes are TRBV6-2 or TRBV6-3 and TRBJ1-6; TRBD1 matches 7 bases. CDR3 size: 15 residues. Trimming removed 2 bases from V and 5 bases from J; junction bases left unmatched: 3. Looked up from germline, CDR1 is MNHEY and CDR2 is SVGEGT. DNA for the CDR3: TGTGCCAGCAGTTACGACGACAGGGATAATTCACCCCTCCACTTT. This gives the protein CASSYDDRDNSPLHF.

This clone is a singleton in its sample. The rearrangement joins TRBV14 to TRBJ2-7; 11 bases are shared with TRBD1. The ends lost 4 bases at V and 2 bases at J; junction bases unmatched: 7. CDR3 length: 16 amino acids. Per germline, CDR1 SGHDN and CDR2 FVKESK. The CDR3, as DNA: TGTGCCAGCAGCCCACGGGACAGGGGGGGAACCTACGAGCAGTACTTC. Protein: CASSPRDRGGTYEQYF.

The chain joins TRBV6-5 to TRBJ1-2; no reliable D call. Germline CDR1 is MNHEY and CDR2 is SVGAGI. Between the trimmed V and J ends, which lost 6 bases and 6 bases, there was a span of 14 bases. The CDR3 spans 13 residues. CDR3 in amino acids: CASSMAGRDGYTF. Here the CDR3 DNA reads TGTGCCAGCAGCATGGCGGGAAGGGATGGCTACACCTTC.

The sample holds a few counts of this clone. Written as DNA, the CDR3 is TGTGCCAGCAGCCGAATACAGGGGGCCTTAGGTGGCTACACCTTC. It codes for CASSRIQGALGGYTF. The chain uses TRBV6-4 and TRBJ1-2; 9 nucleotides match TRBD1. The V gene's germline CDR1 is MRHNA and CDR2 SNTAGT. V shed 6 bases, J shed 7 bases, and the junction held 12 bases outside the gene matches. This CDR3 is built from 15 residues.

In the case of this clone: An end of the junction differs from the germline gene, which may be a read error. The chain combines TRBV18 with TRBJ2-7; D may be TRBD1 (5 bases). Looked up from germline, CDR1 is KGHSH and CDR2 is LQKENI. CDR3 size: 14 residues. The chain's CDR3 is CASSPRGQGYEQYF. The CDR3 coding sequence is TGTGCCAGCTCACCACGGGGTCAGGGCTACGAGCAGTATTTC.

The chain joins TRBV28 to TRBJ2-1, with 7 bases fitting TRBD1. The trim removed 2 bases at V and 7 bases at J, leaving 5 bases unmatched. This CDR3 region has 14 residues. The germline gives CDR1 MDHEN, CDR2 SYDVKM. The CDR3 region is CASSLEGAWNEQFF. In nucleotides, the CDR3 is TGTGCCAGCAGTTTAGAGGGGGCGTGGAATGAGCAGTTCTTC.

V is TRBV19 and J is TRBJ1-5; weak D call: TRBD1 (6 bases). Germline V gene lookup returns CDR1 LNHDA and CDR2 SQIVND (reference sequence). The CDR3 is 13 residues long. V was trimmed by 3 bases and J by 5 bases, leaving 8 bases between them. The CDR3 region has the DNA TGTGCCAGTAGTATTCCAGGGGATCAGCCCCAGCATTTT. It encodes CASSIPGDQPQHF.

The chain recombines TRBV19 with TRBJ1-6, with 8 bases that match TRBD1. CDR1 and CDR2 from the germline V gene are LNHDA and SQIVND (reference sequence). The CDR3 runs to 15 residues. Trimming took 0 bases from V and 6 from J; bases not matched to a gene: 1. The CDR3 nucleotides are TGTGCCAGTAGTATAGAGACAGGGGTTAATTCACCCCTCCACTTT. It specifies CASSIETGVNSPLHF.

V is TRBV12-5 and J is TRBJ1-6; 7 positions agree with TRBD1. CDR1 is LGHNT, CDR2 FRNRAP, per germline. There are 16 residues in the CDR3. V gave up 8 bases and J gave up 7 bases; unmatched junction bases: 14. CDR3 in DNA: TGTGCTAGTTTTTTACGGGCAGGGGGATCGAATTCACCCCTCCACTTT. Amino acid sequence: CASFLRAGGSNSPLHF.

The chain combines TRBV7-3 with TRBJ2-7; D perhaps matches TRBD1 (5 bases). V was pared by 1 base and J by 2 bases, with 9 bases between. The CDR3 runs to 14 residues. Germline CDR1 is SGHTA and CDR2 is FQGTGA. In DNA form, the CDR3 reads TGTGCCAGCAGCTTAATTGCAGGGACCTACGAGCAGTACTTC. It codes for CASSLIAGTYEQYF.